This T cell receptor beta chain is drawn from a study of Graves' ophthalmopathy and Graves' hyperthyroidism. Amplified TCR beta CDR3 regions were obtained using RNA transcripts as template. First-round RT-PCR used HTBI primers; second-round multiplex PCR followed. TCRdb independently ran MiXCR on the multiplex PCR reads; one entry per CDR3 protein. This table holds 400,000 or so distinct CDR3 sequences, roughly 15% found once. Per germline, CDR1 ENHRY and CDR2 SYGVKD. This CDR3 contains 12 residues. Researchers classed hyperthyroidism as stable given no ophthalmopathy within 18 months of follow-up. Physicians reached a diagnosis by relying on clinical symptoms, serum thyroxine, TRAb, thyroid ultrasound and orbital computed tomography. This clonotype was found a few times. Its antigen remains unknown. A read error may account for a junction end that differs from germline. General study findings and limits: Sensitivity reached about 70% and specificity 72.22% when the model predicted ophthalmopathy progression. Built on 13 signatures, a model told ophthalmopathy apart from stable hyperthyroidism with over 85% sensitivity and around 80% specificity.

The gene calls are TRBV10-3 and TRBJ2-7; D perhaps matches TRBD2 (6 bases). The origin of this receptor is an adult woman with stable Graves' hyperthyroidism. Material for sequencing was peripheral blood. For the CDR3, the DNA is TGTGCCGTCAGTGACCGGGCGGGGGAGCAGTACTTC. Translating it yields CAVSDRAGEQYF.